This T cell receptor (beta chain) was obtained from a study of brain T cells in children with intractable seizures. On this clone: Its antigen is not known.

CDR1 LGHDT and CDR2 YNNKEL come from the germline V gene (reference sequence). V dropped 4 bases and J dropped 5; count of bases not matched to a gene: 13. The CDR3 totals 17 residues. TCRdb's copy holds only in-frame clones and misses some; the assay was immunoSEQ multiplex PCR. The table has about 110,000 clones, around 94% seen once; the top ten hold around 4%. Study-level findings and limits: Pre-surgery blood may have been undersampled, hiding some clones. Patients' HCMV serostatus was unknown; virus specificity rests on CDR3 similarity alone.

Only cases whose brain tissue showed the highest T cell transcript signatures were sequenced. This sequence joins TRBV3-1 (or the pseudogene TRBV3-2) and TRBJ2-3; 9 nucleotides align to TRBD2. The receptor comes from a boy under three years old with hemimegalencephaly and intractable seizures. The sample here was peripheral blood, taken at surgery. The CDR3 loop reads CASSPYGAGGSGDTQYF. The CDR3 DNA sequence: TGTGCCAGCAGCCCCTATGGGGCGGGAGGGTCCGGAGATACGCAGTATTTT.